Here is one T cell receptor beta chain with its context. The sample is drawn from a study of radiotherapy plus CTLA-4 blockade in lung cancer. Looking at the study overall: Objective responses were observed in around a sixth of patients, and disease control was achieved by approximately 34%.

TCRdb's table, derived via immunoSEQ multiplex PCR, lists solely in-frame clones and lacks some. This sample has about 27,000 clones, with roughly 73% found just once. Trimming took 1 base from V and 0 from J; bases not matched to a gene: 6. The CDR3 runs 17 residues. Germline assignment: CDR1 LGHNA and CDR2 YNFKEQ. The sample here was peripheral blood, taken from a patient treated with radiotherapy plus ipilimumab. This TCR derives from a human donor with non-small cell lung cancer who had stable disease on radiotherapy plus ipilimumab. This chain joins TRBV4-2 and TRBJ2-1, with 7 bases fitting TRBD2. This CDR3 is CASSQGLADRSYNEQFF. In DNA, the CDR3 is TGTGCCAGCAGCCAAGGGCTAGCGGACCGCTCCTACAATGAGCAGTTCTTC.